The rows below give T cell receptor beta chains drawn from one sample of a study of identical twins. TCRdb analysed the 5' RACE reads with MiXCR anew, one entry per CDR3 protein. The sample holds roughly 250,000 distinct CDR3 sequences, about 14% seen once. The sequenced sample consisted of memory (CD45RO+) T cells sorted from blood. These receptors originate from a woman in her late teens or twenties in good health. CDR3s include the opening cysteine and the closing phenylalanine or tryptophan. The order of the fields is J gene, V gene, clone size, D gene, CDR3 protein, CDR3 DNA. A D gene is named only where the DNA matches it firmly. Not all rows give a size; the values are once, few, many and, for expanded clones, a class.

j_call: TRBJ2-7
v_call: TRBV7-9
clone_size: -
d_call: -
cdr3_aa: CASSRGGPYEQYF
cdr3_nt: TGTGCCAGCAGCCGCGGGGGCCCCTACGAGCAGTACTTC

j_call: TRBJ2-1
v_call: TRBV7-8
clone_size: once
d_call: -
cdr3_aa: CASSPSAVGGPEQFF
cdr3_nt: TGTGCCAGCAGCCCTTCGGCTGTGGGGGGGCCCGAGCAGTTCTTC

j_call: TRBJ2-4
v_call: TRBV20-1
clone_size: few
d_call: -
cdr3_aa: CSAPDGGPSKNIQYF
cdr3_nt: TGCAGTGCCCCTGATGGGGGGCCGAGCAAAAACATTCAGTACTTC

j_call: TRBJ2-7
v_call: TRBV7-8
clone_size: -
d_call: TRBD1
cdr3_aa: CASTLRQGPTYEQYF
cdr3_nt: TGTGCCAGCACACTCAGACAGGGTCCAACCTACGAGCAGTACTTC

j_call: TRBJ1-3
v_call: TRBV12-3/TRBV12-4
clone_size: -
d_call: -
cdr3_aa: CANDLGPGNTIYF
cdr3_nt: TGTGCCAACGACCTGGGTCCTGGAAACACCATATATTTT

j_call: TRBJ2-5
v_call: TRBV20-1
clone_size: -
d_call: -
cdr3_aa: CSASAGETQYF
cdr3_nt: TGCAGTGCGAGCGCAGGGGAGACCCAGTACTTC

j_call: TRBJ1-6
v_call: TRBV4-1
clone_size: few
d_call: TRBD1
cdr3_aa: CASSQVNRGASPLHF
cdr3_nt: TGCGCCAGCAGCCAAGTGAACAGGGGAGCTTCACCCCTCCACTTT

j_call: TRBJ2-2
v_call: TRBV20-1
clone_size: -
d_call: -
cdr3_aa: CSARDVANTGELFF
cdr3_nt: TGCAGTGCTCGCGACGTCGCGAACACCGGGGAGCTGTTTTTT

j_call: TRBJ2-2
v_call: TRBV10-3
clone_size: -
d_call: -
cdr3_aa: CAISGGDTGELFF
cdr3_nt: TGTGCCATCAGTGGTGGGGACACCGGGGAGCTGTTTTTT

j_call: TRBJ2-3
v_call: TRBV5-1
clone_size: few
d_call: TRBD2
cdr3_aa: CASSLAVQRGDTQYF
cdr3_nt: TGCGCCAGCAGCTTGGCGGTTCAGCGGGGGGATACGCAGTATTTT

j_call: TRBJ2-2
v_call: TRBV7-7
clone_size: few
d_call: -
cdr3_aa: CASSYRLAGELFF
cdr3_nt: TGTGCCAGCAGCTACAGACTAGCCGGGGAGCTGTTTTTT

j_call: TRBJ1-5
v_call: TRBV6-5
clone_size: -
d_call: -
cdr3_aa: CASSYSKVGGRGQPQHF
cdr3_nt: TGTGCCAGCAGTTACTCGAAGGTCGGGGGGCGAGGTCAGCCCCAGCATTTT

j_call: TRBJ2-7
v_call: TRBV12-3/TRBV12-4
clone_size: few
d_call: TRBD1
cdr3_aa: CASSPVTGQGYEQYF
cdr3_nt: TGTGCCAGCAGCCCTGTCACGGGACAGGGCTACGAGCAGTACTTC

j_call: TRBJ1-6
v_call: TRBV7-2
clone_size: few
d_call: -
cdr3_aa: CASSLLGRGDSPLHF
cdr3_nt: TGTGCCAGCAGCTTATTGGGTAGGGGGGATTCACCCCTCCACTTT

j_call: TRBJ2-5
v_call: TRBV18
clone_size: -
d_call: -
cdr3_aa: CASSPGTRQETQYF
cdr3_nt: TGTGCCAGCTCACCCGGGACCCGACAAGAGACCCAGTACTTC

j_call: TRBJ2-2
v_call: TRBV5-1
clone_size: few
d_call: TRBD2
cdr3_aa: CASSPGRGLVTGELFF
cdr3_nt: TGCGCCAGCAGCCCCGGGAGGGGGTTGGTCACCGGGGAGCTGTTTTTT

j_call: TRBJ1-1
v_call: TRBV3-1
clone_size: -
d_call: -
cdr3_aa: CASSQDYRPNTEAFF
cdr3_nt: TGTGCCAGCAGCCAAGACTACAGGCCGAACACTGAAGCTTTCTTT

j_call: TRBJ2-5
v_call: TRBV12-3/TRBV12-4
clone_size: -
d_call: -
cdr3_aa: CASSPRDKGETQYF
cdr3_nt: TGTGCCAGCAGTCCCCGGGACAAAGGAGAGACCCAGTACTTC

j_call: TRBJ2-2
v_call: TRBV15
clone_size: few
d_call: -
cdr3_aa: CATSPGANTGELFF
cdr3_nt: TGTGCCACCTCTCCCGGGGCGAACACCGGGGAGCTGTTTTTT

j_call: TRBJ2-7
v_call: TRBV28
clone_size: -
d_call: -
cdr3_aa: CASSPGTGMSYEQYF
cdr3_nt: TGTGCCAGCAGTCCCGGGACTGGGATGAGCTACGAGCAGTACTTC

j_call: TRBJ2-2
v_call: TRBV7-9
clone_size: many
d_call: TRBD1
cdr3_aa: CASSVDRGRAGELFF
cdr3_nt: TGTGCCAGCAGCGTTGACAGGGGGCGAGCCGGGGAGCTGTTTTTT

j_call: TRBJ2-5
v_call: TRBV7-9
clone_size: once
d_call: TRBD2
cdr3_aa: CASSSRSRGAKETQYF
cdr3_nt: TGTGCCAGCAGCTCCAGGTCGCGGGGGGCAAAAGAGACCCAGTACTTC